A selection of T cell receptor beta chains follows, all from one sample in a study of early T cells in non-severe SARS-CoV-2 infection. A single record per CDR3 protein comes from TCRdb applying MiXCR to the 5' RACE reads. The table lists roughly 50,000 distinct CDR3 sequences, approximately 7.6% of them singletons. Input material: whole blood. The receptors were gathered from an adult who was a healthcare worker with PCR-confirmed SARS-CoV-2 infection or an uninfected control (not recorded which). CDR3s include the opening cysteine and the closing phenylalanine or tryptophan. The D gene is left open where the match is weak. Size values are once, few and many counts, or a class for expanded clones, and some rows have none.

abundance	v_gene	j_gene	d_gene	CDR3aa	CDR3nt
many	TRBV29-1	TRBJ2-7	TRBD1	CSVEGTGQGYEQYF	TGCAGCGTTGAAGGTACGGGACAGGGCTACGAGCAGTACTTC
many	TRBV20-1	TRBJ1-1	.	CSASPRNTEAFF	TGCAGTGCTAGTCCTAGGAACACTGAAGCTTTCTTT
many	TRBV6-5	TRBJ2-2	TRBD1	CASRGQGLTGELFF	TGTGCCAGCAGGGGACAGGGGCTCACCGGGGAGCTGTTTTTT
many	TRBV24-1	TRBJ2-3	TRBD1	CATSAGQFGTDTQYF	TGTGCCACCAGTGCGGGACAGTTCGGCACAGATACGCAGTATTTT
.	TRBV4-1	TRBJ1-6	TRBD1	CASSQAPGTVNSPLHF	TGCGCCAGCAGCCAAGCTCCCGGGACAGTAAATTCACCCCTCCACTTT
few	TRBV20-1	TRBJ2-7	TRBD2	CSPVAGGRYEQYF	TGCAGTCCCGTTGCGGGGGGAAGGTACGAGCAGTACTTC
many	TRBV9	TRBJ2-3	TRBD1	CASSVDEGAQGTQYF	TGTGCCAGCAGCGTAGACGAGGGGGCTCAGGGTACGCAGTATTTT
many	TRBV30	TRBJ1-4	.	CAWRMVYSTNEKLFF	TGTGCCTGGAGGATGGTCTATTCAACTAATGAAAAACTGTTTTTT
.	TRBV28	TRBJ1-1	.	CASSFYSGQLNTEAFF	TGTGCCAGCAGTTTTTATTCCGGACAGTTGAACACTGAAGCTTTCTTT
.	TRBV28	TRBJ1-1	.	CASSLRDRLYTEAFF	TGTGCCAGCAGTTTGAGAGACAGACTATACACTGAAGCTTTCTTT
many	TRBV5-1	TRBJ2-7	.	CASSLTVTYEQYF	TGCGCCAGCAGCTTAACAGTCACCTACGAGCAGTACTTC
few	TRBV19	TRBJ2-2	.	CAIRLGDTGELFF	TGTGCCATCAGGTTAGGGGACACCGGGGAGCTGTTTTTT
.	TRBV20-1	TRBJ2-1	TRBD2	CSARAGGRYNEQFF	TGCAGTGCTAGAGCGGGGGGGCGATACAATGAGCAGTTCTTC
few	TRBV6-2/TRBV6-3	TRBJ2-4	.	CASSYDPRGTKNIQYF	TGTGCCAGCAGTTACGACCCACGAGGGACAAAAAACATTCAGTACTTC
.	TRBV5-1	TRBJ1-4	TRBD1	CASSSGTGGSKLFF	TGCGCCAGCAGCTCCGGGACAGGGGGATCAAAACTGTTTTTT
many	TRBV28	TRBJ2-7	.	CASSLEGTPYEQYF	TGTGCCAGCAGTTTAGAGGGCACCCCCTACGAGCAGTACTTC
.	TRBV5-6	TRBJ1-2	.	CASSPLGTAVGYTF	TGTGCCAGCAGCCCGTTAGGGACGGCAGTTGGCTACACCTTC
.	TRBV20-1	TRBJ2-4	TRBD2	CSARGLAGALAKNIQYF	TGCAGTGCTAGGGGACTAGCGGGGGCCCTAGCCAAAAACATTCAGTACTTC
many	TRBV18	TRBJ1-1	.	CASSPEQRTEAFF	TGTGCCAGCTCACCAGAACAGCGGACTGAAGCTTTCTTT
.	TRBV29-1	TRBJ1-4	TRBD1	CSVASGGRGRTNEKLFF	TGCAGCGTTGCGTCCGGAGGCAGGGGGCGAACTAATGAAAAACTGTTTTTT
few	TRBV5-1	TRBJ1-1	.	CASSLGQGITEAFF	TGCGCCAGCAGCTTGGGACAAGGTATCACTGAAGCTTTCTTT
many	TRBV19	TRBJ1-5	TRBD1	CATRRTGGNQPQHF	TGTGCCACCCGGCGGACAGGGGGTAATCAGCCCCAGCATTTT
many	TRBV18	TRBJ1-1	TRBD1	CASSSSQGASKNTEAFF	TGTGCCAGCTCATCATCACAGGGGGCCAGTAAGAACACTGAAGCTTTCTTT
few	TRBV12-3/TRBV12-4	TRBJ1-3	.	CASSPGSFSGNTIYF	TGTGCCAGCAGTCCGGGGTCCTTCTCTGGAAACACCATATATTTT
many	TRBV11-2	TRBJ2-7	.	CASSLWPGIIVEQYF	TGTGCCAGCAGCTTATGGCCAGGGATTATAGTCGAGCAGTACTTC
many	TRBV20-1	TRBJ2-1	TRBD2	CSASVLAGRNEQFF	TGCAGTGCTAGTGTCCTAGCGGGGCGGAATGAGCAGTTCTTC
many	TRBV20-1	TRBJ1-1	TRBD1	CSARLDRGPTEAFF	TGCAGTGCTAGATTGGACAGGGGGCCGACTGAAGCTTTCTTT
many	TRBV6-5	TRBJ1-5	.	CASSADGDQPQHF	TGTGCCAGCAGTGCGGACGGAGATCAGCCCCAGCATTTT
many	TRBV12-3/TRBV12-4	TRBJ2-2	.	CASSLRGDTGELFF	TGTGCCAGCAGTTTAAGGGGTGACACCGGGGAGCTGTTTTTT
many	TRBV2	TRBJ2-1	TRBD1	CASSEGDRVRYNEQFF	TGTGCCAGCAGTGAGGGGGACAGGGTCCGGTACAATGAGCAGTTCTTC
few	TRBV24-1	TRBJ2-2	TRBD2	CATSDVGLTNTGELFF	TGTGCCACCAGTGATGTGGGACTAACGAACACCGGGGAGCTGTTTTTT
many	TRBV5-1	TRBJ1-4	.	CASSFRVLEKLFF	TGCGCCAGCAGCTTCCGGGTTCTTGAAAAACTGTTTTTT
.	TRBV6-5	TRBJ2-7	.	CASSYSTRSGEQYF	TGTGCCAGCAGTTACTCGACAAGGAGCGGCGAGCAGTACTTC
.	TRBV5-1	TRBJ2-7	TRBD1	CASSFRQGLYEQYF	TGCGCCAGCAGCTTTCGACAGGGGCTCTACGAGCAGTACTTC
.	TRBV6-5	TRBJ2-4	TRBD2	CASSRDYENIQYF	TGTGCCAGCAGTAGGGACTATGAGAACATTCAGTACTTC
many	TRBV12-3/TRBV12-4	TRBJ2-1	.	CAIGGRGFNEQFF	TGTGCCATCGGGGGCAGGGGCTTCAATGAGCAGTTCTTC
.	TRBV2	TRBJ2-7	.	CASNRAASSYEQYF	TGTGCCAGCAACCGGGCGGCTAGCTCCTACGAGCAGTACTTC
many	TRBV12-3/TRBV12-4	TRBJ1-5	.	CASRAGHNQPQHF	TGTGCCAGTCGGGCCGGCCACAATCAGCCCCAGCATTTT
few	TRBV4-1	TRBJ2-3	TRBD2	CASSQASGGLDTQYF	TGCGCCAGCAGCCAAGCTAGCGGGGGGCTAGATACGCAGTATTTT
many	TRBV7-9	TRBJ1-5	.	CASSLKGPNQPQHF	TGTGCCAGCAGCTTAAAGGGTCCCAATCAGCCCCAGCATTTT
many	TRBV18	TRBJ1-2	TRBD1	CASSSGQGYGYTF	TGTGCCAGCTCATCTGGACAGGGTTATGGCTACACCTTC
.	TRBV3-1	TRBJ2-3	.	CASSQDWGARDTQYF	TGTGCCAGCAGCCAAGATTGGGGGGCGCGGGATACGCAGTATTTT
.	TRBV29-1	TRBJ1-2	.	CSVLSYSYGYTF	TGCAGCGTCCTGAGCTATTCGTATGGCTACACCTTC